A single sample is the source of the 15 T cell receptor beta chains below, sequenced in a study of T-cell reconstitution after alpha-beta-depleted transplantation in children. Unique molecular identifiers were incorporated during preparation of the TCRbeta library. Each CDR3 protein gets one entry after TCRdb re-called the PCR reads with MiXCR. The sample contains hundreds of thousands of distinct CDR3 sequences, around 25% of which appear only once. The sample here was PBMCs, taken before TCRalphabeta/CD19-depleted stem cell transplant. All receptors derive from a girl aged 2 to 9 with Fanconi anemia, due to receive a stem cell transplant.

There are a few counts of this clonotype. The V gene is TRBV11-2, the J gene TRBJ1-1; weak D call: TRBD1 (5 bases). This CDR3 contains 18 residues. Germline V gene sequence: CDR1 SGHAT, CDR2 FQNNGV. Trimming took off 1 base at V and 4 bases at J, with 22 bases between the two ends. The CDR3 sequence: CASSLGGEMIPKRTEAFF. DNA of the CDR3: TGTGCCAGCAGCTTAGGAGGGGAAATGATTCCGAAACGCACTGAAGCTTTCTTT. Drawing the rest from reference TRBV11-2 and TRBJ1-1, the complete variable domain is EAGVAQSPRYKIIEKRQSVAFWCNPISGHATLYWYQQILGQGPKLLIQFQNNGVVDDSQLPKDRFSAERLKGVDSTLKIQPAKLEDSAVYLCASSLGGEMIPKRTEAFFGQGTRLTVV.

This clonotype was detected ten times or more. The J gene is TRBJ1-4, the V gene TRBV29-1; D gene unclear. Trimming cost V 4 bases and J 6 bases, with 9 bases left between them. Germline lookup yields CDR1 SQVTM and CDR2 ANQGSEA. CDR3 length equals 12 residues. The CDR3 DNA is TGCAGCGTTGCGAGTCGCCATGAAAAACTGTTTTTT. Its protein is CSVASRHEKLFF.

This clonotype came up many times. The V gene is TRBV20-1, the J gene TRBJ2-6; perhaps TRBD2 as D (5 bases). Trimming took off 5 bases at V and 0 bases at J, with 11 bases between the two ends. The CDR3 contains 15 residues. Germline V gives CDR1 DFQATT, CDR2 SNEGSKA (reference sequence). The CDR3: CSAERRGSGANVLTF. The CDR3 DNA reads as TGCAGTGCTGAAAGACGGGGCTCTGGGGCCAACGTCCTGACTTTC.

The chain combines TRBV20-1 with TRBJ1-2; no clear D gene. Germline values: CDR1 DFQATT, CDR2 SNEGSKA (reference sequence). V dropped 5 bases and J dropped 4 bases, with 2 bases sitting between them. The length of the CDR3 is 9 residues. CDR3 region: CSAAYGYTF. The CDR3 nucleotides are TGCAGTGCTGCCTATGGCTACACCTTC.

J is TRBJ2-1 and V is TRBV29-1; D call uncertain. Trimming shortened V by 7 bases and J by 1 base, and 14 bases separated the two germline ends. Germline CDR1 SQVTM, CDR2 ANQGSEA. The CDR3 has 14 residues. The CDR3 sequence is CSDETRLSYNEQFF. Written as DNA, the CDR3 is TGCAGCGACGAGACCCGACTGTCCTACAATGAGCAGTTCTTC.

The sample holds many counts of this clonotype. The chain is built from TRBV12-5 and TRBJ2-1; unclear D gene. Germline values: CDR1 LGHNT, CDR2 FRNRAP. Trimming shortened V by 7 bases and J by 4 bases, and 17 bases separated the two germline ends. There are 15 residues in the CDR3. CDR3 amino acids: CASALPGQMYNEQFF. The CDR3 coding sequence is TGTGCTAGTGCCCTGCCTGGCCAGATGTACAATGAGCAGTTCTTC.

The V gene is TRBV10-2, the J gene TRBJ2-1; no clear D gene. V was shortened by 5 bases and J by 0 bases, with 11 bases between the two germline ends. This CDR3 is 15 amino acids long. The germline gives CDR1 WSHSY, CDR2 SAAADI. In DNA, the CDR3 is TGCGCCAGCAGTCTCCAGGAAATCTCCTACAATGAGCAGTTCTTC. Amino acid sequence: CASSLQEISYNEQFF.

This clonotype has ten or more counts. The V gene is TRBV6-2 or TRBV6-3, the J gene TRBJ2-6; tentatively, D is TRBD1 (6 bases). The CDR3 covers 17 residues. V was trimmed by 4 bases and J by 4 bases, leaving 17 bases between them. Germline CDR1 reads MNHEY; CDR2 reads SVGEGT. In DNA, the CDR3 is TGTGCCAGCAGTTCCCGGGACATCACTCCCGGGGCCAACGTCCTGACTTTC. It encodes CASSSRDITPGANVLTF.

This clonotype has at least ten counts. V gene TRBV7-2 combines with J gene TRBJ2-3; unclear D gene. The CDR3 runs to 13 residues. Germline V CDR1 and CDR2: SGHTA, FQGNSA. The V and J ends lost 1 base and 2 bases respectively, with 4 bases between them. The CDR3 sequence: CASSLDYTDTQYF. CDR3 in DNA: TGTGCCAGCAGCTTAGACTACACAGATACGCAGTATTTT.

This clonotype came up a few times. The V gene is TRBV7-8, the J gene TRBJ2-1; no clear D gene. V was shortened by 5 bases and J by 4 bases, with 9 bases between the two germline ends. The CDR3 sequence is 13 residues long. Germline V gene sequence: CDR1 SGHVS, CDR2 FQNEAQ. The CDR3 nucleotides are TGTGCCAGCAGCCGTAAACCATACAATGAGCAGTTCTTC. Translating it yields CASSRKPYNEQFF.

The rearrangement links TRBV7-8 to TRBJ2-7; no definite D call. V lost 2 bases, J lost 1 base, and 12 bases lay in between. CDR3 size: 15 residues. Germline V gene data show CDR1 as SGHVS and CDR2 as FQNEAQ. This chain's CDR3 is CASSLIPQTSYEQYF. The CDR3 nucleotides are TGTGCCAGCAGCTTAATCCCGCAGACTTCCTACGAGCAGTACTTC.

This clonotype was picked up many times. The chain joins TRBV7-2 to TRBJ2-3; D gene uncertain. Germline V gene data show CDR1 as SGHTA and CDR2 as FQGNSA. The CDR3 covers 16 residues. V was clipped by 0 bases and J by 2 bases, with 12 bases between them. Written as DNA, the CDR3 is TGTGCCAGCAGCTTAGCCCAGTTGGGGTCCACAGATACGCAGTATTTT. Translation: CASSLAQLGSTDTQYF.

This clonotype was recorded at least ten times. The V call is TRBV18, the J call TRBJ2-7; D is unresolved. Germline CDR1 reads KGHSH; CDR2 reads LQKENI. This CDR3 region has 17 residues. Trimming cost V 2 bases and J 2 bases, with 19 bases left between them. CDR3 amino acids: CASSPIPPRTPPYEQYF. The CDR3 DNA sequence: TGTGCCAGCTCACCAATTCCGCCCCGGACCCCCCCCTACGAGCAGTACTTC.

The rearrangement joins TRBV29-1 to TRBJ2-1, with D possibly matching TRBD2 (5 bases). V was trimmed by 6 bases and J by 10 bases, leaving 16 bases between them. The CDR3 is made up of 12 amino acids. Germline assignment: CDR1 SQVTM and CDR2 ANQGSEA. The CDR3 DNA is TGCAGCGTCGAGGTACTAGTCGGGGAGCAGTTCTTC. It codes for CSVEVLVGEQFF.

The chain has TRBV6-2 or TRBV6-3 and TRBJ2-2, with D possibly matching TRBD2 (6 bases). Trimming shortened V by 0 bases and J by 4 bases, and 15 bases separated the two germline ends. Germline loops: CDR1 MNHEY, CDR2 SVGEGT. CDR3 length: 17 residues. For the CDR3, the DNA is TGTGCCAGCAGTTACTCGAGGGCGGGACTCTTCACCGGGGAGCTGTTTTTT. This translates into CASSYSRAGLFTGELFF.